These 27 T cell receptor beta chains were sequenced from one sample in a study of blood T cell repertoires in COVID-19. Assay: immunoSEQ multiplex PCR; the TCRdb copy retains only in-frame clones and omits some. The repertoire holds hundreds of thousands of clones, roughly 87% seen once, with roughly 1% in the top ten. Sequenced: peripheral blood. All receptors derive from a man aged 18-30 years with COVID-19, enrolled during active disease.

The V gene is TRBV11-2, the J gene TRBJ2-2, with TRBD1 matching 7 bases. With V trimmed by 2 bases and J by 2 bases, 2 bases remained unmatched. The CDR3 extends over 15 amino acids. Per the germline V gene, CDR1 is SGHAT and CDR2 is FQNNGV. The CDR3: CASSLSGGNTGELFF. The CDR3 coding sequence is TGTGCCAGCAGCTTATCAGGGGGAAACACCGGGGAGCTGTTTTTT.

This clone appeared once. CDR3 loop: CATSRDFEILQYF. The CDR3 DNA reads TGTGCCACCAGCAGAGACTTTGAGATTCTTCAGTACTTC. The V call is TRBV15, the J call TRBJ2-7; D unresolved. Germline CDR1 is LNHNV and CDR2 is YYDKDF (reference sequence). V lost 0 bases and J 10 bases, leaving 13 bases between the germline ends. This CDR3 comprises 13 residues.

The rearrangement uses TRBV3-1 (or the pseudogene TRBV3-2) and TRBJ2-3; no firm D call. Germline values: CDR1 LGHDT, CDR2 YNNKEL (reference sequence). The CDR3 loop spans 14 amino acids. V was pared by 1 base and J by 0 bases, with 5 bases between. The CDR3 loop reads CASSQAYSTDTQYF. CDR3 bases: TGTGCCAGCAGCCAAGCCTATAGCACAGATACGCAGTATTTT.

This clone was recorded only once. CDR3 region: CASSTDRGEETQYF. The CDR3 nucleotides are TGTGCCAGCAGCACGGACAGGGGTGAGGAGACCCAGTACTTC. This chain links TRBV2 with TRBJ2-5; 9 bases match TRBD1. This CDR3 has 14 residues. Germline values: CDR1 SNHLY, CDR2 FYNNEI. V trimming: 6 bases; J trimming: 5 bases; junction bases outside the gene matches: 7.

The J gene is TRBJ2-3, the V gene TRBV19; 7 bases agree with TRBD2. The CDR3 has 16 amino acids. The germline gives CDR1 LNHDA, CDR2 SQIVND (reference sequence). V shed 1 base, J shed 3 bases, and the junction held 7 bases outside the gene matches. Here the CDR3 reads CASSIAGGSWTDTQYF. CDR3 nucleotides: TGTGCCAGTAGTATAGCCGGCGGGAGTTGGACAGATACGCAGTATTTT. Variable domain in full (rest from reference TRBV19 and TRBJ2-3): DGGITQSPKYLFRKEGQNVTLSCEQNLNHDAMYWYRQDPGQGLRLIYYSQIVNDFQKGDIAEGYSVSREKKESFPLTVTSAQKNPTAFYLCASSIAGGSWTDTQYFGPGTRLTVL.

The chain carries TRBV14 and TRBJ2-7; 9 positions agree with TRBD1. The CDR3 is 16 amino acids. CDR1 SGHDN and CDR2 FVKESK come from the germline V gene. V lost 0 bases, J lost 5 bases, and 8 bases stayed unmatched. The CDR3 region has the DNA TGTGCCAGCAGCCAAGATCCCGGGACAGGGATCCACGAGCAGTACTTC. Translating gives CASSQDPGTGIHEQYF.

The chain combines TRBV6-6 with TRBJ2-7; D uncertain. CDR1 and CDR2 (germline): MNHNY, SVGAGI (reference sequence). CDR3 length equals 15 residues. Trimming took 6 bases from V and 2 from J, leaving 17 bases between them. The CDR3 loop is CASSDQIRIAYEQYF. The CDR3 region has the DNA TGTGCCAGCAGCGACCAAATCAGGATCGCCTACGAGCAGTACTTC.

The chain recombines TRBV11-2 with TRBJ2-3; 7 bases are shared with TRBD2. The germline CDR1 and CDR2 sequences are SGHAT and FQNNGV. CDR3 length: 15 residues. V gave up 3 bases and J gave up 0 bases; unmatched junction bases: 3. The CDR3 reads CASSFLGGSTDTQYF. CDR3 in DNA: TGTGCCAGCAGCTTTCTGGGGGGGAGCACAGATACGCAGTATTTT.

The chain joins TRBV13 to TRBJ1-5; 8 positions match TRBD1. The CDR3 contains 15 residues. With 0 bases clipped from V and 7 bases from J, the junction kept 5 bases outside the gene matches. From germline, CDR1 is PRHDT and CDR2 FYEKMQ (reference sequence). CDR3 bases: TGTGCCAGCAGCTTAGGGACAGGGGATGGCCAGCCCCAGCATTTT. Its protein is CASSLGTGDGQPQHF.

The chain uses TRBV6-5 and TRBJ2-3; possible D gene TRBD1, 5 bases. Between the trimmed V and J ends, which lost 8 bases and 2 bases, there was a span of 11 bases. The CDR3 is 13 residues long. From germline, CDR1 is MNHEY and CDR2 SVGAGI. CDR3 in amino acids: CASQGSLTDTQYF. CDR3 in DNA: TGTGCCAGCCAGGGCTCACTCACAGATACGCAGTATTTT.

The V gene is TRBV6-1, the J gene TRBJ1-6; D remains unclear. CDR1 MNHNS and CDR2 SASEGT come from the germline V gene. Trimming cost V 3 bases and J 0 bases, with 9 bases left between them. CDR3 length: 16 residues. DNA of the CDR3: TGTGCCAGCAGTGACAGGAGGAGCTCCTATAATTCACCCCTCCACTTT. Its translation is CASSDRRSSYNSPLHF.

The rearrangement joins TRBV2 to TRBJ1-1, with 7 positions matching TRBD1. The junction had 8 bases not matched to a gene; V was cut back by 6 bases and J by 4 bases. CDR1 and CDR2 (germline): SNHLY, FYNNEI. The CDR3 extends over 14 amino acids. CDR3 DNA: TGTGCCAGCAGGGCCCCGACAGGGCGCACTGAAGCTTTCTTT. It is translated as CASRAPTGRTEAFF. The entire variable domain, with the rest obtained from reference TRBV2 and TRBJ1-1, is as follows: EPEVTQTPSHQVTQMGQEVILRCVPISNHLYFYWYRQILGQKVEFLVSFYNNEISEKSEIFDDQFSVERPDGSNFTLKIRSTKLEDSAMYFCASRAPTGRTEAFFGQGTRLTVV.

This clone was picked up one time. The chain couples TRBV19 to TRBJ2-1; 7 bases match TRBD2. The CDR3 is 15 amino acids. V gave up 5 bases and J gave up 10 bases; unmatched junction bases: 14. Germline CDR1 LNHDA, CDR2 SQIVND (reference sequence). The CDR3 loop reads CASSPSSGPRGEQFF. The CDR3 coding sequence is TGTGCCAGTAGTCCTTCTAGCGGCCCTCGCGGAGAGCAGTTCTTC.

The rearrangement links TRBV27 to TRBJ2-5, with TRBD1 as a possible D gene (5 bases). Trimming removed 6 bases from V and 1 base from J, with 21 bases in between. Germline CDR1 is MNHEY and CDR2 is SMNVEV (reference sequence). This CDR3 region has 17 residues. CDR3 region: CASRTSGLRGPQETQYF. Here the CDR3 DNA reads TGTGCCAGCAGAACCTCAGGGTTAAGGGGCCCCCAAGAGACCCAGTACTTC.

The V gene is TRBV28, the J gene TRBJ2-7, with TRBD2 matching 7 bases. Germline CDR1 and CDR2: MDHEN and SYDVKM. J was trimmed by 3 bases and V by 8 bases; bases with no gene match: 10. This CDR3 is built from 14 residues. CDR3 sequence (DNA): TGTGCCAGCTGCAGGCTAGCGGAGCGCTACGAGCAGTACTTC. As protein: CASCRLAERYEQYF.

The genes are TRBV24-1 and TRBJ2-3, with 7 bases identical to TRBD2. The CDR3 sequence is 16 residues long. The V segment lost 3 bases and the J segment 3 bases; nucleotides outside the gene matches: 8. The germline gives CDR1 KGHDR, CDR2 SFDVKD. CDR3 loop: CATSDSAGDVTDTQYF. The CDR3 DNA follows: TGTGCCACCAGTGATAGTGCGGGAGATGTGACAGATACGCAGTATTTT.

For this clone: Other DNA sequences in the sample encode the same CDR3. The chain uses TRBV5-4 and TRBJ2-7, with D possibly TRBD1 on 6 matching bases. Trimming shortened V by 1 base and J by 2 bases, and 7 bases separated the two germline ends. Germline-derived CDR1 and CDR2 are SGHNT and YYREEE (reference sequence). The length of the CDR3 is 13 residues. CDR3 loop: CASSLSGAYEQYF. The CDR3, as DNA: TGTGCCAGCAGCTTGTCAGGGGCCTACGAGCAGTACTTC. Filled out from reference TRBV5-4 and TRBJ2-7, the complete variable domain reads ETGVTQSPTHLIKTRGQQVTLRCSSQSGHNTVSWYQQALGQGPQFIFQYYREEENGRGNFPPRFSGLQFPNYSSELNVNALELDDSALYLCASSLSGAYEQYFGPGTRLTVT.

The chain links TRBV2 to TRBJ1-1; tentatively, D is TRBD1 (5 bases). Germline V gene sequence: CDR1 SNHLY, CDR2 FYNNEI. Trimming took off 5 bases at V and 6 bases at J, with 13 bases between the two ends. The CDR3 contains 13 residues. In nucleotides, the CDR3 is TGTGCCAGCAGTACCGGGGGGTTTGCTGAAGCTTTCTTT. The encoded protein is CASSTGGFAEAFF. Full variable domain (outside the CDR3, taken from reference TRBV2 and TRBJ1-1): EPEVTQTPSHQVTQMGQEVILRCVPISNHLYFYWYRQILGQKVEFLVSFYNNEISEKSEIFDDQFSVERPDGSNFTLKIRSTKLEDSAMYFCASSTGGFAEAFFGQGTRLTVV.

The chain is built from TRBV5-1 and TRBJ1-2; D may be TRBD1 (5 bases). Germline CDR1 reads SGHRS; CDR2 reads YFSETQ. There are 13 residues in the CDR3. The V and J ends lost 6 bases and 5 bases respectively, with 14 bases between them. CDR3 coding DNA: TGCGCCAGCACCGCGGGGGTAGGGTATGGCTACACCTTC. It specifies CASTAGVGYGYTF.

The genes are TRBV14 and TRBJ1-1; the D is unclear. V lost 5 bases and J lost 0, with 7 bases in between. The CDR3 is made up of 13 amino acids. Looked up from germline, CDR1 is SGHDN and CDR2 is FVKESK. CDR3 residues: CASSAVMNTEAFF. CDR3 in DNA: TGTGCCAGCAGCGCAGTCATGAACACTGAAGCTTTCTTT.

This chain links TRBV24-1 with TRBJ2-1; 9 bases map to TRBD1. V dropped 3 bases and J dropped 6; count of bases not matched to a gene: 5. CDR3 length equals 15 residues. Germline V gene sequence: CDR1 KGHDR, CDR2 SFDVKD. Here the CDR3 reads CATSDQGQGSNEQFF. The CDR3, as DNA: TGTGCCACCAGTGATCAGGGACAGGGATCCAATGAGCAGTTCTTC.

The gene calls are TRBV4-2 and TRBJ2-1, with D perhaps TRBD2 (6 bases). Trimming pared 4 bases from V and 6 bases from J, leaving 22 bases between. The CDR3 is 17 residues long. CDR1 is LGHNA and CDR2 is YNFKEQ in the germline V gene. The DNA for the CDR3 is TGTGCCAGCAGCCTGACTTCTCTTAGCGGTCAGTCCAATGAGCAGTTCTTC. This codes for CASSLTSLSGQSNEQFF.

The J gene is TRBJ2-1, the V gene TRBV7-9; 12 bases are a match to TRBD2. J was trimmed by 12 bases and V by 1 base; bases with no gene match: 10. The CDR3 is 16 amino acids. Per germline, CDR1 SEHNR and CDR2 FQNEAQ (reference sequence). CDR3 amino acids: CASSLVALAGGRWQFF. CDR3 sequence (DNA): TGTGCCAGCAGCTTAGTGGCCCTAGCGGGGGGGAGGTGGCAGTTCTTC. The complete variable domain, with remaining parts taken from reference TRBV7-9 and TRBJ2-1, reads DTGVSQNPRHKITKRGQNVTFRCDPISEHNRLYWYRQTLGQGPEFLTYFQNEAQLEKSRLLSDRFSAERPKGSFSTLEIQRTEQGDSAMYLCASSLVALAGGRWQFFGPGTRLTVL.

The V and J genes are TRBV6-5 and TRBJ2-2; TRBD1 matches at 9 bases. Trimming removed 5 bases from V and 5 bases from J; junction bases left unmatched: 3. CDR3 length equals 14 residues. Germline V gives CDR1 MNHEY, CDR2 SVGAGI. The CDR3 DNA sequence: TGTGCCAGCAGTCGGGACAGGGTGACCGGGGAGCTGTTTTTT. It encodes CASSRDRVTGELFF.

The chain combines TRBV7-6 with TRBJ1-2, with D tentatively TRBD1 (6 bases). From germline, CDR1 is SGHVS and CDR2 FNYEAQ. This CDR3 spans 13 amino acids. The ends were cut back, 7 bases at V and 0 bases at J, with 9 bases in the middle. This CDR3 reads CASKKGANYGYTF. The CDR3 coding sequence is TGTGCCAGCAAAAAGGGGGCTAACTATGGCTACACCTTC.

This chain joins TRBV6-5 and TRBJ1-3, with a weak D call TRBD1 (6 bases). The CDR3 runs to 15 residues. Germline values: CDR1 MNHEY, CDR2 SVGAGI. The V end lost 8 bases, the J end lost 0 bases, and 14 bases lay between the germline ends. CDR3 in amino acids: CASGDRYYSGNTIYF. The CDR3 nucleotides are TGTGCCAGCGGAGACAGGTACTACTCTGGAAACACCATATATTTT.

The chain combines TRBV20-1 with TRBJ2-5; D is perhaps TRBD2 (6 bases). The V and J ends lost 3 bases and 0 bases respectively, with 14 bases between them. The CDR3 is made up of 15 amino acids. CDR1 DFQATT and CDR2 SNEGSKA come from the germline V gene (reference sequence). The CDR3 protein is CSASQEGVHQETQYF. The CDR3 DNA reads TGCAGTGCTAGTCAGGAGGGAGTACACCAAGAGACCCAGTACTTC.